The rows below give T cell receptor beta chains drawn from one sample of a study of shared T cell receptors in the human thymus. TCRdb keeps only in-frame clones here, not all; method: immunoSEQ multiplex PCR. The sample has approximately 660,000 clones, around nine tenths seen once; the top ten hold 0.01%. These data were also filed under a second study, of human thymus T cells.

Sequencing used thymocytes. Receptor source: a boy in the first two years of life with a congenital heart defect. CDR3s include the opening cysteine and the closing phenylalanine or tryptophan. The D gene is left open where the match is weak. Size tells how often a clone was seen (once, few, many) or the class of an expanded clone, and some rows leave it out.

V: TRBV19; J: TRBJ2-2; size: NA; D: TRBD2; DNA: TGTGCCAGTAGCTACTCCCCGGGAGCGGGGACGAACACCGGGGAGCTGTTTTTT; CDR3: CASSYSPGAGTNTGELFF
V: TRBV6-5; J: TRBJ1-3; size: NA; D: NA; DNA: TGTGCCAGTCAGGGGCCATCTGGAAACACCATATATTTT; CDR3: CASQGPSGNTIYF
V: TRBV4-3; J: TRBJ2-1; size: NA; D: NA; DNA: TGCGCCAGCAGCCAAGAGGTACCCCAGTCCTACAATGAGCAGTTCTTC; CDR3: CASSQEVPQSYNEQFF
V: TRBV27; J: TRBJ2-2; size: few; D: TRBD2; DNA: TGTGCCAGCAGTGGATCCGGGACTAGCAAGACCGGGGAGCTGTTTTTT; CDR3: CASSGSGTSKTGELFF
V: TRBV5-1; J: TRBJ2-1; size: NA; D: TRBD2; DNA: TGCGCGAGCAACCCCCCGGCTAGCGGGGACAATGAGCAGTTCTTC; CDR3: CASNPPASGDNEQFF
V: TRBV14; J: TRBJ2-7; size: NA; D: TRBD2; DNA: TGTGCCAGCAGCCTCAACCTAACTAGCGGGAGAGAAGAGCAGTACTTC; CDR3: CASSLNLTSGREEQYF
V: TRBV25-1; J: TRBJ2-5; size: once; D: NA; DNA: TGTGCCAGCAGTCCAAGACCGGACTGGCTCGAGACCCAGTACTTC; CDR3: CASSPRPDWLETQYF
V: TRBV27; J: TRBJ2-2; size: NA; D: NA; DNA: TGTGCCAGCAGTACCCCGGGTCGAGACCTTAAAAACACCGGGGAGCTGTTTTTT; CDR3: CASSTPGRDLKNTGELFF
V: TRBV11-2; J: TRBJ1-4; size: once; D: NA; DNA: TGTGCCAGCACCTCGACTTTTGAAACTAATGAAAAACTGTTTTTT; CDR3: CASTSTFETNEKLFF
V: TRBV29-1; J: TRBJ1-2; size: NA; D: TRBD1; DNA: TGCAGCGTTGAAAAGGACAGGGGAGAACATGGCTACACCTTC; CDR3: CSVEKDRGEHGYTF
V: TRBV4-1; J: TRBJ1-1; size: NA; D: NA; DNA: TGCGCCAGCAGCCAAGTGGGGAGTCAAGGGCTCCGAACCACTGAAGCTTTCTTT; CDR3: CASSQVGSQGLRTTEAFF
V: TRBV25-1; J: TRBJ2-1; size: NA; D: NA; DNA: TGTGCCAGCAGTGAACCAACTGACAATGAGCAGTTCTTC; CDR3: CASSEPTDNEQFF
V: TRBV5-4; J: TRBJ2-3; size: NA; D: TRBD2; DNA: TGTGCCAGCAGCCCGAGTGTGAGCGGGAGACGGGCAGATACGCAGTATTTT; CDR3: CASSPSVSGRRADTQYF
V: TRBV9; J: TRBJ2-1; size: NA; D: TRBD2; DNA: TGTGCCAGCAGCGCCGGGACTAGCGGCTACAATGAGCAGTTCTTC; CDR3: CASSAGTSGYNEQFF
V: TRBV9; J: TRBJ1-5; size: NA; D: NA; DNA: TGTGCCAGCAGCGCGCAGCATTTT; CDR3: CASSAQHF
V: TRBV4-3; J: TRBJ2-2; size: NA; D: NA; DNA: TGCGCCAGCAGCCAAGATTACGGGGAGCTGTTTTTT; CDR3: CASSQDYGELFF
V: TRBV4-1; J: TRBJ2-7; size: NA; D: NA; DNA: TGCGCCAGCAGCCCCACAGAGTCCTCCGAGCAGTACTTC; CDR3: CASSPTESSEQYF
V: TRBV19; J: TRBJ1-2; size: NA; D: TRBD1; DNA: TGTGCCAGTAGTGGTCCGGGACAGTATTATGGCTACACCTTC; CDR3: CASSGPGQYYGYTF
V: TRBV19; J: TRBJ1-2; size: NA; D: NA; DNA: TGTGCCAGTACTTCGACAGCACCTGGCTACACCTTC; CDR3: CASTSTAPGYTF
V: TRBV19; J: TRBJ1-4; size: few; D: NA; DNA: TGTGCCAGTACCTACAACCCCGTGAGGAGGTCAACTAATGAAAAACTGTTTTTT; CDR3: CASTYNPVRRSTNEKLFF
V: TRBV11-2; J: TRBJ1-5; size: NA; D: NA; DNA: TGTGCCAGCAGTCCAGCGGCACCCACCCGTAGCAATCAGCCCCAGCATTTT; CDR3: CASSPAAPTRSNQPQHF
V: TRBV4-3; J: TRBJ2-1; size: NA; D: NA; DNA: TGCGCCAGCAGCCAAGATGGGGGAGGGGGCTACAATGAGCAGTTCTTC; CDR3: CASSQDGGGGYNEQFF
V: TRBV5-3; J: TRBJ2-2; size: NA; D: TRBD2; DNA: TGTGCCAGAAGCTTGGACCAACTAGCGGGAGAGAACACCGGGGAGCTGTTTTTT; CDR3: CARSLDQLAGENTGELFF
V: TRBV28; J: TRBJ2-1; size: NA; D: TRBD2; DNA: TGTGCCAGCAGTTTAGAACTAGCGGGACGGGATGAGCAGTTCTTC; CDR3: CASSLELAGRDEQFF
V: TRBV19; J: TRBJ2-1; size: few; D: TRBD2; DNA: TGTGCCAGTAGTCATAGCGGGAGGCGTAACTCCTACAATGAGCAGTTCTTC; CDR3: CASSHSGRRNSYNEQFF
V: TRBV5-4; J: TRBJ2-5; size: NA; D: TRBD2; DNA: TGTGCCAGCAGCCACGGACTAGCAGAAGAGACCCAGTACTTC; CDR3: CASSHGLAEETQYF
V: TRBV4-3; J: TRBJ2-7; size: NA; D: TRBD1; DNA: TGCGCCAGCAGCCAAGATGACAGGGAATCCTACGAGCAGTACTTC; CDR3: CASSQDDRESYEQYF
V: TRBV6-6; J: TRBJ2-7; size: NA; D: TRBD1; DNA: TGTGCCAGCAGTTACGACCGGGACAGGGACCACGAGCAGTACTTC; CDR3: CASSYDRDRDHEQYF
V: TRBV5-4; J: TRBJ1-3; size: NA; D: NA; DNA: TGTGCCAGCAGCCGCGGACACTCTGGAAACACCATATATTTT; CDR3: CASSRGHSGNTIYF
V: TRBV7-9; J: TRBJ1-2; size: NA; D: TRBD1; DNA: TGTGCCAGCAGCCACAGGGGTGGTTATGGCTACACCTTC; CDR3: CASSHRGGYGYTF
V: TRBV28; J: TRBJ2-7; size: NA; D: NA; DNA: TGTGCCAGCAGTTTACCCGGGATCTACGAGCAGTACTTC; CDR3: CASSLPGIYEQYF
V: TRBV10-3; J: TRBJ2-3; size: NA; D: TRBD1; DNA: TGTGCCACCATAGACAGGGACACAGATACGCAGTATTTT; CDR3: CATIDRDTDTQYF
V: TRBV2; J: TRBJ1-2; size: NA; D: TRBD1; DNA: TGTGCCAGCAGTGGGGGACAGGGAGGCCCCTACACCTTC; CDR3: CASSGGQGGPYTF
V: TRBV5-1; J: TRBJ1-2; size: NA; D: TRBD1; DNA: TGCGCCAGCAGCTCCCCGGGACAGCCGAACTATGGCTACACCTTC; CDR3: CASSSPGQPNYGYTF
V: TRBV5-1; J: TRBJ2-1; size: NA; D: NA; DNA: TGCGCCAGCAGTAGTGACAGGTCCAACTCCTACAATGAGCAGTTCTTC; CDR3: CASSSDRSNSYNEQFF
V: TRBV27; J: TRBJ2-1; size: NA; D: NA; DNA: TGTGCCAGCAGCCATAGACACTACAATGAGCAGTTCTTC; CDR3: CASSHRHYNEQFF
V: TRBV27; J: TRBJ2-3; size: NA; D: NA; DNA: TGTGCCAGCAGGACCGGGACAGATACGCAGTATTTT; CDR3: CASRTGTDTQYF
V: TRBV11-2; J: TRBJ2-7; size: NA; D: NA; DNA: TGTGCCAGCAGCCTAGGACGGAGTCGAGTCTACGAGCAGTACTTC; CDR3: CASSLGRSRVYEQYF
V: TRBV7-2; J: TRBJ2-7; size: NA; D: TRBD2; DNA: TGTGCCAGCAGCTTAGGGCCTGGACTAGGCGGGTACGAGCAGTACTTC; CDR3: CASSLGPGLGGYEQYF
V: TRBV6-5; J: TRBJ1-1; size: NA; D: TRBD1; DNA: TGTGCCAGCAGTAGACACCGGGACAGAGGAACTGAAGCTTTCTTT; CDR3: CASSRHRDRGTEAFF
V: TRBV29-1; J: TRBJ2-5; size: NA; D: NA; DNA: TGCAGCGTTGAAGATCGAGGGAATCAAGAGACCCAGTACTTC; CDR3: CSVEDRGNQETQYF
V: TRBV2; J: TRBJ2-1; size: NA; D: TRBD2; DNA: TGTGCCAGCAGTGGTACACCCGGACTAGCGGTAGGCAATGAGCAGTTCTTC; CDR3: CASSGTPGLAVGNEQFF
V: TRBV4-2; J: TRBJ1-4; size: NA; D: NA; DNA: TGTGCCAGCAGCCAGTCCGGGAAGGCTACTAATGAAAAACTGTTTTTT; CDR3: CASSQSGKATNEKLFF
V: TRBV13; J: TRBJ2-3; size: once; D: TRBD2; DNA: TGTGCCAGCAGCTTACGACTAGCCACAGATACGCAGTATTTT; CDR3: CASSLRLATDTQYF
V: TRBV5-4; J: TRBJ2-3; size: NA; D: NA; DNA: TGTGCCAGCAGCCCCAGGATCCACCCATCCGCAGATACGCAGTATTTT; CDR3: CASSPRIHPSADTQYF
V: TRBV4-1; J: TRBJ2-7; size: NA; D: TRBD2; DNA: TGCGCCAGCAGCCAAGACTGGCGGGAGGGCCCCCCTTTATACGAGCAGTACTTC; CDR3: CASSQDWREGPPLYEQYF
V: TRBV5-6; J: TRBJ1-5; size: NA; D: TRBD1; DNA: TGTGCCAGCAGCTTGGGGCAGGGGGCCGGGCAGCCCCAGCATTTT; CDR3: CASSLGQGAGQPQHF
V: TRBV5-1; J: TRBJ2-3; size: NA; D: NA; DNA: TGCGCCAGCAGCTTGAAACAGGGGGCTAGCGGGAGTGAAGATACGCAGTATTTT; CDR3: CASSLKQGASGSEDTQYF
V: TRBV7-9; J: TRBJ2-7; size: NA; D: NA; DNA: TGTGCCAGCAGCTTACCCCGGACTTGCCTGGTTGGGTACGAGCAGTACTTC; CDR3: CASSLPRTCLVGYEQYF
V: TRBV5-1; J: TRBJ2-2; size: NA; D: NA; DNA: TGCGCCAGCAGCCTCTCCCCAGGTGGGAACACCGGGGAGCTGTTTTTT; CDR3: CASSLSPGGNTGELFF
V: TRBV4-1; J: TRBJ2-2; size: NA; D: NA; DNA: TGCGCCAGCAGCCAAGAGGCTCTAGCGCCCGAGGGGGAGCTGTTTTTT; CDR3: CASSQEALAPEGELFF
V: TRBV2; J: TRBJ2-7; size: NA; D: NA; DNA: TGTGCCAGCAGTGAAGCGCGTTCCTACGAGCAGTACTTC; CDR3: CASSEARSYEQYF
V: TRBV5-6; J: TRBJ2-7; size: few; D: TRBD1; DNA: TGTGCCAGCAGCGGGGGACAGGGAGGGGAGCAGTACTTC; CDR3: CASSGGQGGEQYF
V: TRBV5-4; J: TRBJ2-7; size: once; D: NA; DNA: TGTGCCAGCAGCCGCGGTACCGCATACGAGCAGTACTTC; CDR3: CASSRGTAYEQYF
V: TRBV27; J: TRBJ2-7; size: NA; D: NA; DNA: TGTGCCAGCAGTTCACACTCCCGGCCACGAGGGCTCGAGCAGTACTTC; CDR3: CASSSHSRPRGLEQYF
V: TRBV4-3; J: TRBJ2-2; size: NA; D: NA; DNA: TGCGCCAGCAGCCAAGATTGGAGGGAGTCTGGCACCGGGGAGCTGTTTTTT; CDR3: CASSQDWRESGTGELFF
V: TRBV28; J: TRBJ2-7; size: NA; D: NA; DNA: TGTGCCAGCAGCCTGGACAGCTCCTACGAGCAGTACTTC; CDR3: CASSLDSSYEQYF